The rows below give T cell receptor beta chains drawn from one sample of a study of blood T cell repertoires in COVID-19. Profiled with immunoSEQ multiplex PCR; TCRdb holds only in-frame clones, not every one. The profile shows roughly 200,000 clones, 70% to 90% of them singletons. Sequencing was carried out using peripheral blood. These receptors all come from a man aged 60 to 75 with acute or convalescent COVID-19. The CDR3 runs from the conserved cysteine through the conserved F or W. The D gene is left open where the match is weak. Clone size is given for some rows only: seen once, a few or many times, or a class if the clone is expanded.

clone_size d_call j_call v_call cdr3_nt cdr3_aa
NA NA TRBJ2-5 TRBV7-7 TGTGCTAGCAGCTCCTCACGCGAGTTGGGCTCCCTTGTCCAAGAGACCCAGTACTTC CASSSSRELGSLVQETQYF
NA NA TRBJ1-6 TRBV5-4 TGTGCCAGCAGCTTGTTTCCAGGGAATAATTCACCCCTCCACTTT CASSLFPGNNSPLHF
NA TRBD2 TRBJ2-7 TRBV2 TGTGCCAGCATCTGGAGCGGGAGCCGTTACGAGCAGTACTTC CASIWSGSRYEQYF
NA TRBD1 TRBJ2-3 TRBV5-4 TGTGCCAGCAGCCCGACAGGGGGCGGAAACCAGATTGCCGATACGCAGTATTTT CASSPTGGGNQIADTQYF
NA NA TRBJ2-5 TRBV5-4 TGTGCCAGCAGCTCAGGTACGGAGACCCAGTACTTC CASSSGTETQYF
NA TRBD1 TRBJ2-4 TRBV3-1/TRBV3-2 TGTGCCAGCAGCCAAACCACGACAGGGTGGGGCAAAAACATTCAGTACTTC CASSQTTTGWGKNIQYF
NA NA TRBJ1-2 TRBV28 TGTGCCAGCAGTCAGGCGGGGTATGCTAACTATGGCTACACCTTC CASSQAGYANYGYTF
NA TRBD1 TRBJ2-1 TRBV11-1 TGTGCCAGCAGCTTAGGGGACAGAGCTTACAATGAGCAGTTCTTC CASSLGDRAYNEQFF
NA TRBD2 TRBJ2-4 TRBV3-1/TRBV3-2 TGTGCCAGCAGCCCCTGGACTAGCGGGAGTTCCAAAAACATTCAGTACTTC CASSPWTSGSSKNIQYF
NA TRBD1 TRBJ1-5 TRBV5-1 TGCGCCAGCAGCTTGGGGGGGACAGGGCGTCAGCCCCAGCATTTT CASSLGGTGRQPQHF
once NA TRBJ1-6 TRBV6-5 TGTGCCAGTAGGGGGAGCTCCTATAATTCACCCCTCCACTTT CASRGSSYNSPLHF
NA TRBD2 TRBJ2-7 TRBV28 TGTGCCAGCAGGTCCTCCGGGACTAGCGGGCCAGGGTGGCAGTACTTC CASRSSGTSGPGWQYF
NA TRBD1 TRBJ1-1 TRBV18 TGTGCCAGCTCACCACAGGGGGCCGCGAACACTGAAGCTTTCTTT CASSPQGAANTEAFF
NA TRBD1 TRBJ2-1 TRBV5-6 TGTGCCAGCAGCTTAGCCGGGACAGGGGGAATCGATGAGCAGTTCTTC CASSLAGTGGIDEQFF
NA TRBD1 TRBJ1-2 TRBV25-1 TGTGCCAGCAGTCCCCACAGGGGGCTGAGGGGCTACACCTTC CASSPHRGLRGYTF
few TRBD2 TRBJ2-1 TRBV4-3 TGCGCCAGCAGCCAGTCCCTTGGGGCGGGAGGGCCTATTGAGCAGTTCTTC CASSQSLGAGGPIEQFF
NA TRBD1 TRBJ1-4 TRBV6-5 TGTGCCAGCAGTTACTCGACAGGGTTAGGTGAAAAACTGTTTTTT CASSYSTGLGEKLFF
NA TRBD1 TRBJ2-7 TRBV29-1 TGCAGCGTTGGGACCACCGGGACAGCCTTAAATATGTACTTC CSVGTTGTALNMYF
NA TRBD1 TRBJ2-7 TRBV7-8 TGTGCCAGCAGCTTAACCCGGGGACAGGGAGACGAGCAGTACTTC CASSLTRGQGDEQYF
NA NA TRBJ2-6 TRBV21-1 TGTGCCAGCAGCAAAGGGGACAGGCGATCCTATGGGGCCAACGTCCTGACTTTC CASSKGDRRSYGANVLTF
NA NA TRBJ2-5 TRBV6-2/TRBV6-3 TGTGCCAGCAGTTACTCCTCCGGGTTGACCCAGTACTTC CASSYSSGLTQYF
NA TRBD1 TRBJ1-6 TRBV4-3 TGCGCCAGCAGCCAAGATTGGGGACAGAAATCACCCCTCCACTTT CASSQDWGQKSPLHF
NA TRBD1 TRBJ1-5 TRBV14 TGTGCCAGCAGCCAAGATCCCGGGACAGGGCACAATCAGCCCCAGCATTTT CASSQDPGTGHNQPQHF
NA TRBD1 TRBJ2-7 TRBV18 TGTGCCAGCTCACCCCGGGACAGCTACGAGCAGTACTTC CASSPRDSYEQYF
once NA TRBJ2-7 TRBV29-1 TGCAGCGTGACACCACAGGGCCGCTACGAGCAGTACTTC CSVTPQGRYEQYF
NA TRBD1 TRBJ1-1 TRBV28 TGTGCCAGCACGCTGACAGGGGTAAACACTGAAGCTTTCTTT CASTLTGVNTEAFF
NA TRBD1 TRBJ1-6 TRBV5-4 TGTGCCAGCAGCCCTGACAGGGGGCGTAATTCACCCCTCCACTTT CASSPDRGRNSPLHF
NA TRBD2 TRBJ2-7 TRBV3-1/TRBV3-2 TGTGCCAGCAGCCGGACTAGCGGGAGTTCCTACGAGCAGTACTTC CASSRTSGSSYEQYF
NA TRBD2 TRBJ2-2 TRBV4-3 TGCGCCAGCAGCCAAGAACCCCCCACCACTAGCGCGCGTTTCCCCAGCACCGGGGAGCTGTTTTTT CASSQEPPTTSARFPSTGELFF
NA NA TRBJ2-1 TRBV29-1 TGCAGCGTGGGGATAAGGCGGGAAGTCTACAATGAGCAGTTCTTC CSVGIRREVYNEQFF
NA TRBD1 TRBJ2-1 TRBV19 TGTGCCAGTAGTAAGGACAGGGGAGTGAATGAGCAGTTCTTC CASSKDRGVNEQFF
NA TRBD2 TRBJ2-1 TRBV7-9 TGTGCCAGCAGCTTATTTCTCGGCGGGAGGGCCTACAATGAGCAGTTCTTC CASSLFLGGRAYNEQFF
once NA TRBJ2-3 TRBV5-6 TGTGCCAGCAGCTTGAGGAGACAGGGCACAGATACGCAGTATTTT CASSLRRQGTDTQYF
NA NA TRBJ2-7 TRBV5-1 TGCGCCAGCAGCTTGCTTCGGAGCTCCTACGAGCAGTACTTC CASSLLRSSYEQYF
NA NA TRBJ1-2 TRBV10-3 TGTGCCATCAGTGAGTCGGGGCGGATCCTCTATGGCTACACCTTC CAISESGRILYGYTF
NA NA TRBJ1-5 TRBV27 TGTGCCAGCAGTTTATCTCAGGGACAGCCCCAGCATTTT CASSLSQGQPQHF
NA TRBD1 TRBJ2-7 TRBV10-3 TGTGCCATTTCGACAGGGGTCTCCTACGAGCAGTACTTC CAISTGVSYEQYF
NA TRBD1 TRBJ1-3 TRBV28 TGTGCCAGCAGTTTACAAGGGACAGGGGTTCGCTCTGGAAACACCATATATTTT CASSLQGTGVRSGNTIYF
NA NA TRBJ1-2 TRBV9 TGTGCCAGCAGCGGAGCTAACTATGGCTACACCTTC CASSGANYGYTF
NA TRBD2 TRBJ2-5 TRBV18 TGTGCCAGCTCACAGGTGACTAGCGGGAGGGGCCAAGAGACCCAGTACTTC CASSQVTSGRGQETQYF
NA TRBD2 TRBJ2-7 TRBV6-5 TGTGCCAGCAGATCCGGGACTAGCTCCTACGAGCAGTACTTC CASRSGTSSYEQYF
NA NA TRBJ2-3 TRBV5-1 TGCGCCAGCAGCTTGGACAGGACAGATACGCAGTATTTT CASSLDRTDTQYF
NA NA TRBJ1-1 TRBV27 TGTGCCAGCAGTCATACTGGGAACACTGAAGCTTTCTTT CASSHTGNTEAFF
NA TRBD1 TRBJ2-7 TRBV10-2 TGCGCCAGCAGGATGACAGGGGGCGACCCCTACGAGCAGTACTTC CASRMTGGDPYEQYF
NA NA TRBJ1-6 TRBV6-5 TGTGCCAGCTCGCTCGGGCGGGATTCACCCCTCCACTTT CASSLGRDSPLHF
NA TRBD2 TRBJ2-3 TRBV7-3 TGTGCCAGCAGCCGAGGGACTACCGCCGCAGATACGCAGTATTTT CASSRGTTAADTQYF
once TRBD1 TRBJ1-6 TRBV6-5 TGTGCCAGCAGGACGACAGGGAACTCACCCCTCCACTTT CASRTTGNSPLHF
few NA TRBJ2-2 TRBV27 TGTGCCAGCAGTTTGGGACTGGGGGAGCTGTTTTTT CASSLGLGELFF
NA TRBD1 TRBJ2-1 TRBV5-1 TGCGCCAGCCTTACGGGGACAGGGGGCGCGGATGAGCAGTTCTTC CASLTGTGGADEQFF
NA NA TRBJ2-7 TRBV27 TGTGCCAGCAGTTTTTACCGGTCAAGCTCCTACGAGCAGTACTTC CASSFYRSSSYEQYF
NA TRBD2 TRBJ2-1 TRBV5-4 TGTGCCAGCAGCCCCGGGACTAGCGGGCTCAATGAGCAGTTCTTC CASSPGTSGLNEQFF